These 29 T cell receptor beta chains were all obtained from the same sample, sequenced in a study of precursors of human CD4 cytotoxic T cells. Four sorted CD4+ memory subsets, central memory, effector memory, IL-7R-high TEMRA and IL-7R-negative TEMRA, were UMI-sequenced. Each CDR3 protein is one row after TCRdb ran MiXCR on the reads. Among about 660 distinct CDR3 sequences listed, approximately 17% were seen once. The sample consisted of memory CD4+ T cells from blood (PBMCs). These receptors were collected from a human donor in good health.

This clonotype was seen more than once but under ten times. The chain combines TRBV11-2 with TRBJ2-5; D may be TRBD1 (5 bases). The germline V and J ends were trimmed by 6 bases and 3 bases, with 17 bases remaining between them. The CDR3 spans 15 residues. Germline lookup yields CDR1 SGHAT and CDR2 FQNNGV. The DNA for the CDR3 is TGTGCCAGCAGAGGGTGGGGCAGGAAGAAAGAGACCCAGTACTTC. It specifies CASRGWGRKKETQYF.

The chain has TRBV3-1 and TRBJ2-1; tentatively, D is TRBD2 (6 bases). CDR3 length: 14 amino acids. Trimming stripped 2 bases from V and 3 bases from J, with 8 bases between. Per germline, CDR1 LGHDT and CDR2 YNNKEL (reference sequence). CDR3 bases: TGTGCCAGCAGCCAACGGGGGTACTACAATGAGCAGTTCTTC. This gives the protein CASSQRGYYNEQFF.

This clonotype was observed a handful of times. This rearrangement joins TRBV6-4 to TRBJ1-4; no firm D call. Germline V gives CDR1 MRHNA, CDR2 SNTAGT. The CDR3 loop spans 13 amino acids. Trimming took 2 bases from V and 8 from J, leaving 9 bases between them. CDR3 sequence: CASSDPRLEKLFF. The CDR3, as DNA: TGTGCCAGCAGTGACCCTCGACTAGAAAAACTGTTTTTT.

The table lists this clonotype with a few counts. The chain joins TRBV12-3 or TRBV12-4 to TRBJ2-7; 8 bases are a match to TRBD1. CDR3 length: 16 residues. With V trimmed by 1 base and J by 0 bases, 5 bases remained unmatched. CDR3 region: CASSLGQGSSSYEQYV. The CDR3 DNA follows: TGTGCCAGCAGTTTAGGACAGGGGAGTAGCTCCTACGAGCAGTACGTC.

This clonotype is large by share. The V and J genes are TRBV15 and TRBJ1-6; no reliable D call. Germline loops: CDR1 LNHNV, CDR2 YYDKDF (reference sequence). V was pared by 1 base and J by 0 bases, with 13 bases between. The CDR3 runs 18 residues. The CDR3 nucleotides read TGTGCCACCAGCAGAGTAAGGGCAGGCAGCTCCTATAATTCACCCCTCCACTTT. Its protein is CATSRVRAGSSYNSPLHF.

This clonotype was counted a few times. This chain uses TRBV7-2 with TRBJ2-4, with 15 bases matching TRBD2. The CDR3 extends over 16 amino acids. Germline-derived CDR1 and CDR2 are SGHTA and FQGNSA. The V segment lost 5 bases and the J segment 14 bases; nucleotides outside the gene matches: 13. The CDR3 protein is CASSPGPGLAGGLKYF. Here the CDR3 DNA reads TGTGCCAGCAGCCCCGGACCGGGACTAGCGGGGGGTTTAAAGTACTTC.

The chain recombines TRBV5-1 with TRBJ1-1, with TRBD1 as a possible D gene (6 bases). The length of the CDR3 is 15 residues. The germline V and J ends were trimmed by 0 bases and 1 base, with 10 bases remaining between them. The germline V gene encodes CDR1 SGHRS and CDR2 YFSETQ. This CDR3 reads CASSLAVGQNTEAFF. CDR3 coding DNA: TGCGCCAGCAGCTTGGCAGTGGGACAGAACACTGAAGCTTTCTTT.

The J gene is TRBJ2-2, the V gene TRBV30; 7 positions agree with TRBD2. Germline V CDR1 and CDR2: GTSNPN, SVGIG (reference sequence). V gave up 2 bases and J gave up 5 bases; unmatched junction bases: 5. CDR3 length: 14 amino acids. CDR3 region: CAWSRGGLTGELFF. In DNA, the CDR3 is TGTGCCTGGAGTCGGGGAGGGCTGACCGGGGAGCTGTTTTTT. The complete variable domain, with remaining parts taken from reference TRBV30 and TRBJ2-2, reads SQTIHQWPATLVQPVGSPLSLECTVEGTSNPNLYWYRQAAGRGLQLLFYSVGIGQISSEVPQNLSASRPQDRQFILSSKKLLLSDSGFYLCAWSRGGLTGELFFGEGSRLTVL.

The chain uses TRBV12-3 or TRBV12-4 and TRBJ1-5; TRBD1 matches 7 bases. J lost 0 bases, V lost 5 bases, and 4 bases had no gene match. The CDR3 consists of 15 residues. This chain's CDR3 is CASSPTGYSNQPQHF. In DNA form, the CDR3 reads TGTGCCAGCAGTCCGACAGGGTATAGCAATCAGCCCCAGCATTTT.

This clonotype is deemed large (0.1 to 1%). The V and J genes are TRBV20-1 and TRBJ2-3; 12 bases are a match to TRBD2. V shed 0 bases and J 5 bases; nucleotides not matched to a gene: 6. CDR3 length: 16 amino acids. CDR1 and CDR2 from the germline V gene are DFQATT and SNEGSKA (reference sequence). CDR3 sequence (DNA): TGCAGTGCTAGAGATAGACTAGCGGGAGTGGTAGATACGCAGTATTTT. It is translated as CSARDRLAGVVDTQYF.

This clonotype appeared a few times. This chain links TRBV12-3 or TRBV12-4 with TRBJ2-2; 7 positions match TRBD2. V was clipped by 1 base and J by 0 bases; unmatched bases: 2. This CDR3 is built from 16 residues. CDR3 coding DNA: TGTGCCAGCAGTTTAGGACTAGCAGCGAACACCGGGGAGCTGTTTTTT. Translating gives CASSLGLAANTGELFF.

This clonotype has only a few counts. The chain has TRBV7-2 and TRBJ2-5; 12 positions match TRBD2. V gave up 5 bases and J gave up 2 bases; unmatched junction bases: 6. The CDR3 runs 16 residues. Germline CDR1 reads SGHTA; CDR2 reads FQGNSA. CDR3 in amino acids: CASSTRTSGIQETQYF. For the CDR3, the DNA is TGTGCCAGCAGCACGAGGACTAGCGGGATTCAAGAGACCCAGTACTTC.

This clonotype was detected only a few times. V usage is TRBV5-8 and J usage is TRBJ2-3; D assignment may be TRBD1 or TRBD2 (6 bases each). Per the germline V gene, CDR1 is SGHTS and CDR2 is YDEGEE. The CDR3 has 15 residues. V was clipped by 4 bases and J by 3 bases, with 15 bases between them. The CDR3 DNA sequence: TGTGCCAGCAGCCCCCGGTGGGGGGCAACAGATACGCAGTATTTT. It yields the protein CASSPRWGATDTQYF.

The chain links TRBV5-4 to TRBJ2-5; the D is unclear. The germline gives CDR1 SGHNT, CDR2 YYREEE (reference sequence). V lost 4 bases and J 5 bases, leaving 18 bases between the germline ends. The CDR3 totals 15 residues. This CDR3 reads CASSPSSSRSETQYF. The CDR3 DNA follows: TGTGCCAGCAGCCCCTCGTCGTCGCGGAGCGAGACCCAGTACTTC. Together with reference TRBV5-4 and TRBJ2-5, the CDR3 gives the full variable domain: ETGVTQSPTHLIKTRGQQVTLRCSSQSGHNTVSWYQQALGQGPQFIFQYYREEENGRGNFPPRFSGLQFPNYSSELNVNALELDDSALYLCASSPSSSRSETQYFGPGTRLLVL.

The rearrangement links TRBV9 to TRBJ2-7, with D maybe TRBD2 (6 bases). The V gene lost 0 bases and the J gene lost 3 bases, with 10 bases spanning the gap. The CDR3 totals 14 residues. CDR1 and CDR2 (germline): SGDLS, YYNGEE. CDR3: CASSVGLANYEQYF. The DNA of the CDR3 is TGTGCCAGCAGCGTAGGGCTAGCGAACTACGAGCAGTACTTC.

This chain links TRBV20-1 with TRBJ1-5, with D tentatively TRBD1 (5 bases). Trimming pared 3 bases from V and 6 bases from J, leaving 15 bases between. Germline V gene lookup returns CDR1 DFQATT and CDR2 SNEGSKA (reference sequence). There are 14 residues in the CDR3. The CDR3 coding sequence is TGCAGTGCTAGGGCCTCCCTGGGGGGTCAGCCCCAGCATTTT. It is translated as CSARASLGGQPQHF.

The CDR3 reads CASSLRDRGSNTEAFF. DNA for the CDR3: TGTGCCAGCAGTCTTCGGGACAGGGGGTCGAACACTGAAGCTTTCTTT. V is TRBV7-8 and J is TRBJ1-1; 11 positions match TRBD1. The CDR3 consists of 16 residues. Trimming removed 6 bases from V and 1 base from J; junction bases left unmatched: 7. CDR1 and CDR2 from the germline V gene are SGHVS and FQNEAQ.

The chain employs TRBV29-1 and TRBJ2-1; 8 bases map to TRBD1. CDR1 is SQVTM, CDR2 ANQGSEA, per germline. J was trimmed by 9 bases and V by 3 bases; bases with no gene match: 13. The CDR3 is 15 amino acids. CDR3 loop: CSVDSGTGRISEQFF. The CDR3 DNA follows: TGCAGCGTTGATTCCGGGACAGGCCGTATCTCTGAGCAGTTCTTC.

In its sample, this clonotype was seen a few times. The chain joins TRBV6-7 to TRBJ2-7, with 8 bases identical to TRBD2. Being an ORF, TRBV6-7 has a function that is uncertain. There are 15 residues in the CDR3. V was clipped by 6 bases and J by 3 bases; unmatched bases: 10. DNA for the CDR3: TGTGCCAGCAGCGACCCCGGGACTAGTTTCTACGAGCAGTACTTC. As protein: CASSDPGTSFYEQYF.

This clonotype was detected a few times. The chain carries TRBV12-5 and TRBJ2-1, with no clear D. The V gene's germline CDR1 is LGHNT and CDR2 FRNRAP. V was clipped by 0 bases and J by 5 bases, with 8 bases between them. The CDR3 loop spans 14 amino acids. The CDR3 is CASGLVRGNNEQFF. For the CDR3, the DNA is TGTGCTAGTGGTTTGGTAAGAGGAAACAATGAGCAGTTCTTC.

J is TRBJ2-3 and V is TRBV29-1; D uncertain. This CDR3 has 13 amino acids. Trimming cost V 7 bases and J 8 bases, with 19 bases left between them. The germline V gene has CDR1 SQVTM and CDR2 ANQGSEA. The CDR3 is CSASHSAHGTQYF. In nucleotides, the CDR3 is TGCAGCGCTTCCCATTCAGCCCATGGTACGCAGTATTTT.

The chain carries TRBV9 and TRBJ2-3; D possibly matches TRBD1 or TRBD2 (6 bases each). The V gene lost 3 bases and the J gene lost 2 bases, with 25 bases spanning the gap. This CDR3 is 19 amino acids long. CDR1 is SGDLS and CDR2 is YYNGEE in the germline V gene. The CDR3 here is CASSAGAGTAGKITDTQYF. CDR3 sequence (DNA): TGTGCCAGCAGCGCGGGGGCAGGGACGGCAGGTAAAATCACAGATACGCAGTATTTT.

The chain employs TRBV30 and TRBJ1-3; no reliable D call. The CDR3 length is 11 residues. Germline loops: CDR1 GTSNPN, CDR2 SVGIG (reference sequence). This CDR3 is CARASGNTIYF. The CDR3 bases are TGTGCTAGGGCCAGCGGAAACACCATATATTTT.

The chain links TRBV12-3 or TRBV12-4 to TRBJ2-2, with 10 bases lining up with TRBD2. The CDR3 consists of 16 residues. Trimming removed 7 bases from V and 6 bases from J; junction bases left unmatched: 11. This chain's CDR3 is CASKTQREGASGELFF. The CDR3 region has the DNA TGTGCCAGCAAAACACAGCGGGAGGGCGCCTCCGGGGAGCTGTTTTTT.

This clonotype occurred a few times. The chain is built from TRBV7-8 and TRBJ2-7; D remains unclear. Trimming took 5 bases from V and 0 from J, leaving 11 bases between them. Germline loops: CDR1 SGHVS, CDR2 FQNEAQ. The CDR3 covers 14 residues. CDR3 protein: CASSRTWSSYEQYF. DNA of the CDR3: TGTGCCAGCAGCCGGACCTGGAGCTCCTACGAGCAGTACTTC.

By frequency in the sample, this clonotype is large. V usage is TRBV5-1 and J usage is TRBJ1-5; TRBD1 matches at 8 bases. The V segment lost 1 base and the J segment 6 bases; nucleotides outside the gene matches: 6. Germline CDR1 reads SGHRS; CDR2 reads YFSETQ. The CDR3 runs to 15 residues. The CDR3, as DNA: TGCGCCAGCAGCTTGTCCCGGACAGGGTCTCAGCCCCAGCATTTT. Residues: CASSLSRTGSQPQHF.

This clonotype was seen more than once but under ten times. This chain's CDR3 is CASSSLAGKNRAGAQYF. Here the CDR3 DNA reads TGTGCCAGCAGTTCTCTAGCGGGGAAAAACAGGGCGGGTGCACAGTACTTC. This rearrangement joins TRBV12-3 or TRBV12-4 to TRBJ2-5; TRBD2 matches at 9 bases. V was clipped by 4 bases and J by 11 bases; unmatched bases: 20. There are 17 residues in the CDR3.

This clonotype has a handful of counts. V and J are TRBV6-2 or TRBV6-3 and TRBJ2-1; TRBD2 matches 12 bases. The CDR3 is 16 amino acids. The germline CDR1 and CDR2 sequences are MNHEY and SVGEGT. The V segment lost 6 bases and the J segment 10 bases; nucleotides outside the gene matches: 13. CDR3 region: CASSGTSGFSLLEQFF. The CDR3 DNA sequence: TGTGCCAGCAGCGGGACTAGCGGGTTTTCTCTTCTAGAGCAGTTCTTC.

This clonotype counts as large. The chain uses TRBV3-1 and TRBJ2-1; D call uncertain. This CDR3 region has 12 residues. Trimming removed 1 base from V and 8 bases from J, with 6 bases in between. Germline CDR1 is LGHDT and CDR2 is YNNKEL (reference sequence). The CDR3 region is CASSQVSHEQFF. CDR3 DNA sequence: TGTGCCAGCAGCCAAGTAAGCCATGAGCAGTTCTTC.